The TCR beta chain under discussion was sequenced for a study of T cell responses to AZD1222 COVID-19 vaccine. A word on this clone: Antigen specificity is unknown.

Overall study results and limits: Along spike, vaccine-associated CD4 TCRs were found throughout, with dominance at 160-218 and 743-854.

The data were produced by immunoSEQ multiplex PCR, yet TCRdb's version contains in-frame clones alone and is incomplete. The sample lists 100,000 to 150,000 clones; around 89% were seen once. J lost 7 bases, V lost 4 bases, and 10 bases had no gene match. Germline V gives CDR1 SGHTA, CDR2 FQGNSA. The CDR3 has 15 amino acids. The starting material was peripheral blood, obtained on day 0 of MenACWY control vaccination. The origin of this receptor is an adult in good health. V and J are TRBV7-2 and TRBJ2-7, with TRBD1 matching 10 bases. Here the CDR3 reads CASSSPTDRGWEQYF. CDR3 nucleotide sequence: TGTGCCAGCAGCTCCCCTACGGACAGGGGGTGGGAGCAGTACTTC. The full variable domain, in which reference TRBV7-2 and TRBJ2-7 provide the parts outside the CDR3, is GAGVSQSPSNKVTEKGKDVELRCDPISGHTALYWYRQSLGQGLEFLIYFQGNSAPDKSGLPSDRFSAERTGGSVSTLTIQRTQQEDSAVYLCASSSPTDRGWEQYFGPGTRLTVT.